These 7 T cell receptor beta chains came from one sample sequenced in a study of cytomegalovirus exposure and HLA in healthy donors. 13 Jbeta primers and 60 Vbeta primers were used for the PCR. Sequenced by immunoSEQ multiplex PCR; TCRdb stores in-frame clones only, minus some. This sample has under 200,000 clones, with 62% found just once. The sequenced sample was PBMCs. The receptors stem from a man aged 40-55 years in good health and CMV-seronegative.

The chain employs TRBV9 and TRBJ2-1, with a tentative D call TRBD1 (6 bases). V was trimmed by 0 bases and J by 15 bases, leaving 13 bases between them. The CDR3 is 12 residues long. In germline, CDR1 is SGDLS, CDR2 YYNGEE. CDR3 sequence (DNA): TGTGCCAGCAGCGTAGACGCAGGGGCGCTGTTCTTC. This codes for CASSVDAGALFF.

The V gene is TRBV29-1, the J gene TRBJ1-5, with 7 bases identical to TRBD1. V lost 5 bases, J lost 3 bases, and 4 bases stayed unmatched. Germline CDR1 and CDR2: SQVTM and ANQGSEA. This CDR3 has 13 amino acids. The CDR3 here is CSVRTGNNQPQHF. The CDR3 DNA is TGCAGCGTTCGGACAGGCAACAATCAGCCCCAGCATTTT. Full variable domain (missing parts from reference TRBV29-1 and TRBJ1-5): SAVISQKPSRDICQRGTSLTIQCQVDSQVTMMFWYRQQPGQSLTLIATANQGSEATYESGFVIDKFPISRPNLTFSTLTVSNMSPEDSSIYLCSVRTGNNQPQHFGDGTRLSIL.

The chain employs TRBV7-2 and TRBJ1-2; tentatively, D is TRBD1 (5 bases). Germline CDR1 and CDR2: SGHTA and FQGNSA. There are 14 residues in the CDR3. V was clipped by 0 bases and J by 3 bases, with 8 bases between them. CDR3 sequence (DNA): TGTGCCAGCAGCTTAGCCAGGACATACTATGGCTACACCTTC. Translating gives CASSLARTYYGYTF.

The rearrangement joins TRBV28 to TRBJ1-1; D is unclear. Germline V gives CDR1 MDHEN, CDR2 SYDVKM. The CDR3 runs 14 residues. With 6 bases removed from V and 5 bases from J, the gap between germline ends came to 16 bases. The DNA of the CDR3 is TGTGCCAGCAGATTACATATCAGCGGGACTGAAGCTTTCTTT. It is translated as CASRLHISGTEAFF.

This clone turned up a few times. The chain couples TRBV11-2 to TRBJ2-7; 8 bases agree with TRBD1. Germline CDR1 and CDR2: SGHAT and FQNNGV. Trimming cost V 1 base and J 1 base; bases outside gene matches: 9. The CDR3 covers 17 residues. The CDR3 coding sequence is TGTGCCAGCAGCTTAGGGGTTTGGGGGACAGGTTCCTACGAGCAGTACTTC. This gives the protein CASSLGVWGTGSYEQYF.

The CDR3, as DNA: TGTGCCAGCACGGCGAGGAGATCTAGTTTCACAGATACGCAGTATTTT. Translation: CASTARRSSFTDTQYF. The chain has TRBV6-4 and TRBJ2-3, with D uncertain. Trimming removed 7 bases at V and 2 bases at J, with 19 bases between. CDR1 is MRHNA, CDR2 SNTAGT, per germline. The CDR3 runs 16 residues.

This clone came up a few times. V and J are TRBV2 and TRBJ1-2; D gene uncertain. Looked up from germline, CDR1 is SNHLY and CDR2 is FYNNEI. This CDR3 contains 13 residues. V lost 3 bases to trimming and J lost 6 bases, with 11 bases between them. DNA for the CDR3: TGTGCCAGCAGTGAGTCGCCAGGAAATGGCTACACCTTC. This translates into CASSESPGNGYTF. Complete variable domain (other parts from reference TRBV2 and TRBJ1-2): EPEVTQTPSHQVTQMGQEVILRCVPISNHLYFYWYRQILGQKVEFLVSFYNNEISEKSEIFDDQFSVERPDGSNFTLKIRSTKLEDSAMYFCASSESPGNGYTFGSGTRLTVV.